Following are 15 T cell receptor beta chains from one sample sequenced in a study of identical twins. TCRdb ran MiXCR on the 5' RACE reads and lists one entry per CDR3 protein. This table holds around 480,000 distinct CDR3 sequences, 14% found once. The same sample was also studied in work on yellow fever vaccine responses in identical twins.

Sample: CD4+ T cells sorted from blood. These receptors were taken from a woman aged 18-29 years in good health.

This clonotype was picked up a small number of times. The J gene is TRBJ2-3, the V gene TRBV5-1, with 8 bases identical to TRBD2. Germline CDR1 reads SGHRS; CDR2 reads YFSETQ. The length of the CDR3 is 14 residues. V was clipped by 3 bases and J by 1 base; unmatched bases: 1. CDR3 region: CASSSRGGTDTQYF. CDR3 coding DNA: TGCGCCAGCAGCTCGCGGGGGGGCACAGATACGCAGTATTTT.

Only a few counts were recorded for this clonotype. The chain uses TRBV28 and TRBJ1-2; 7 bases are shared with TRBD1. The germline CDR1 and CDR2 sequences are MDHEN and SYDVKM. CDR3 length: 13 amino acids. J lost 4 bases, V lost 4 bases, and 3 bases had no gene match. The DNA of the CDR3 is TGTGCCAGCAGTTCGACAGGGTTCTATGGCTACACCTTC. Its protein is CASSSTGFYGYTF.

The sample holds a few counts of this clonotype. This chain links TRBV6-1 with TRBJ2-3; D is ambiguous. Trimming stripped 3 bases from V and 2 bases from J, with 15 bases between. Germline V gene sequence: CDR1 MNHNS, CDR2 SASEGT. The CDR3 length is 16 residues. This CDR3 reads CASSDFLSRITDTQYF. The CDR3 DNA reads TGTGCCAGCAGTGACTTTTTGTCCAGGATCACAGATACGCAGTATTTT.

V and J are TRBV6-2 or TRBV6-3 and TRBJ2-7; 11 nucleotides align to TRBD2. Germline trimming cut 2 bases from V and 6 bases from J; bases unmatched to any gene: 3. The CDR3 totals 14 residues. Germline assignment: CDR1 MNHEY and CDR2 SVGEGT. CDR3: CASSYGLAGGEQYF. DNA for the CDR3: TGTGCCAGCAGTTACGGACTAGCGGGTGGCGAGCAGTACTTC.

As DNA, the CDR3 is TGTGCCAGCAGTTCCGGGACAGGGGACGAGCAGTACTTC. It is translated as CASSSGTGDEQYF. V gene TRBV2 combines with J gene TRBJ2-7; 10 nucleotides agree with TRBD1. This CDR3 region has 13 residues. CDR1 is SNHLY and CDR2 is FYNNEI in the germline V gene. Trimming at V came to 5 bases and at J to 5 bases, leaving 3 bases not matched to a gene.

This clonotype appeared many times. The genes are TRBV21-1 and TRBJ2-7; the DNA was not used to check the table's D call, TRBD1. TRBV21-1 is reported as a pseudogene. CDR3 length: 16 amino acids. The CDR3, as DNA: TGTGCCAGCAGCAAAAGTCAGGGGGCGAGGGAGTACGAGCAGTACTTC. It yields the protein CASSKSQGAREYEQYF.

J is TRBJ2-3 and V is TRBV2; 11 bases align to TRBD2. V lost 8 bases, J lost 14 bases, and 12 bases stayed unmatched. From germline, CDR1 is SNHLY and CDR2 FYNNEI. This CDR3 contains 13 residues. This chain's CDR3 is CASAQEGLADRYF. CDR3 nucleotide sequence: TGTGCCAGCGCCCAGGAGGGACTAGCGGATCGGTATTTT.

The chain links TRBV3-1 to TRBJ2-2, with D hard to call. Trimming took 4 bases from V and 7 from J, leaving 10 bases between them. CDR1 LGHDT and CDR2 YNNKEL come from the germline V gene (reference sequence). The CDR3 is 13 amino acids. The CDR3 DNA is TGTGCCAGCAGCCTTGTCCTGAACGGGGAGCTGTTTTTT. Translating gives CASSLVLNGELFF.

The chain is built from TRBV18 and TRBJ2-7; 7 bases line up with TRBD1. This CDR3 contains 14 residues. Looked up from germline, CDR1 is KGHSH and CDR2 is LQKENI. V lost 6 bases, J lost 5 bases, and 10 bases stayed unmatched. CDR3 DNA: TGTGCCAGCTCTCGAGAGACAGGGAACGACGAGCAGTACTTC. Its protein product is CASSRETGNDEQYF.

The rearrangement links TRBV20-1 to TRBJ2-3; D is ambiguous. This CDR3 is 14 amino acids long. Germline CDR1 DFQATT, CDR2 SNEGSKA (reference sequence). V lost 3 bases to trimming and J lost 0 bases, with 10 bases between them. The CDR3 region has the DNA TGCAGTGCTAGCCGAAGAATTAGCACAGATACGCAGTATTTT. It codes for CSASRRISTDTQYF.

The J gene is TRBJ1-2, the V gene TRBV5-1; TRBD1 matches at 7 bases. CDR3 size: 15 residues. Germline V gene sequence: CDR1 SGHRS, CDR2 YFSETQ. V lost 2 bases and J lost 5; bases outside the gene matches: 9. The CDR3 coding sequence is TGCGCCAGCAGCTTCTTGGTAGGGGGCGAATATGGCTACACCTTC. Amino acid sequence: CASSFLVGGEYGYTF.

The V gene is TRBV24-1, the J gene TRBJ1-6; D uncertain. Germline V gives CDR1 KGHDR, CDR2 SFDVKD. V lost 7 bases and J lost 14, with 17 bases in between. The CDR3 totals 13 residues. This chain's CDR3 is CATSRSEGAALHF. Here the CDR3 DNA reads TGTGCCACCAGCCGGAGTGAGGGAGCAGCCCTCCACTTT.

This rearrangement joins TRBV6-1 to TRBJ2-1; D remains ambiguous. Between the trimmed V and J ends, which lost 2 bases and 0 bases, there was a span of 14 bases. CDR3 length: 17 residues. Germline V CDR1 and CDR2: MNHNS, SASEGT. The CDR3 DNA reads TGTGCCAGCAGTGAACCGCAGCGACGCAGCTCCTACAATGAGCAGTTCTTC. Translation gives CASSEPQRRSSYNEQFF.

In its sample, this clonotype was seen a few times. The V and J genes are TRBV10-3 and TRBJ2-5; D might be TRBD2 (7 bases). The CDR3 runs 13 residues. Germline V gene sequence: CDR1 ENHRY, CDR2 SYGVKD. V was trimmed by 8 bases and J by 2 bases, leaving 12 bases between them. CDR3 region: CAIGRGEQETQYF. The CDR3 region has the DNA TGTGCCATCGGGAGGGGGGAGCAAGAGACCCAGTACTTC.

The rearrangement joins TRBV10-3 to TRBJ2-1; 11 nucleotides match TRBD2. The CDR3 has 19 amino acids. CDR1 and CDR2 from the germline V gene are ENHRY and SYGVKD. After removal of 10 bases from V and 3 bases from J, the junction contained 20 bases not matched to a gene. The CDR3 spells CATHSNGGGLAGYYNEQFF. The CDR3 DNA is TGTGCCACCCATTCCAACGGGGGTGGACTAGCGGGTTACTACAATGAGCAGTTCTTC.